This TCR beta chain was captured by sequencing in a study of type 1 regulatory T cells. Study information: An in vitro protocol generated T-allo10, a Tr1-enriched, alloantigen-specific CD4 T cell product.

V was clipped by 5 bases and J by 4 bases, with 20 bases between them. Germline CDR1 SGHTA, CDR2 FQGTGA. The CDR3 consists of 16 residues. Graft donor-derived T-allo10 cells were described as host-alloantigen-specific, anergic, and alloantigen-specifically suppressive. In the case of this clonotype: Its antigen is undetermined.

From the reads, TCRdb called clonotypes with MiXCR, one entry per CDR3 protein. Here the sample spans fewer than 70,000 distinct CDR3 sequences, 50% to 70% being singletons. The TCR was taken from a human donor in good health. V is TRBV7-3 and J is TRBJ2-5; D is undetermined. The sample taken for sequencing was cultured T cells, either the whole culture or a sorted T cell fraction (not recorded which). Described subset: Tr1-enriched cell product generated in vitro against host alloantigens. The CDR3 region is CASSLDGSLTGETQYF. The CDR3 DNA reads TGTGCCAGCAGCCTCGATGGGTCCCTAACGGGAGAGACCCAGTACTTC.